Below, 25 T cell receptor beta chains from the same sample are listed, as sequenced in a study of blood T cell repertoires in COVID-19. Clones were read by immunoSEQ multiplex PCR, and TCRdb kept only the in-frame ones, dropping some. The table has about 36,000 clones, 75% to 85% seen once. Material for sequencing was peripheral blood. The receptors stem from a human donor in a cohort sampled during active or convalescent COVID-19. The donor label of this sample is uncertain.

The J gene is TRBJ2-5, the V gene TRBV5-4; tentative D call: TRBD2 (5 bases). This CDR3 has 14 amino acids. CDR1 and CDR2 from the germline V gene are SGHNT and YYREEE (reference sequence). The ends were cut back, 0 bases at V and 5 bases at J, with 11 bases in the middle. Here the CDR3 reads CASSLDPSGETQYF. CDR3 nucleotide sequence: TGTGCCAGCAGCTTGGATCCCTCGGGGGAGACCCAGTACTTC. The full variable domain, completed using reference TRBV5-4 and TRBJ2-5, is ETGVTQSPTHLIKTRGQQVTLRCSSQSGHNTVSWYQQALGQGPQFIFQYYREEENGRGNFPPRFSGLQFPNYSSELNVNALELDDSALYLCASSLDPSGETQYFGPGTRLLVL.

The V gene is TRBV6-5, the J gene TRBJ2-5, with D tentatively TRBD2 (6 bases). V was trimmed by 8 bases and J by 5 bases, leaving 15 bases between them. CDR3 length: 13 amino acids. Germline assignment: CDR1 MNHEY and CDR2 SVGAGI. The CDR3 here is CASGLLGVETQYF. The CDR3 DNA follows: TGTGCCAGCGGACTACTAGGGGTGGAGACCCAGTACTTC.

This clone showed up just a few times. The J gene is TRBJ2-1, the V gene TRBV28; 12 bases are shared with TRBD2. This CDR3 contains 15 residues. V lost 3 bases and J lost 9; bases outside the gene matches: 6. The germline gives CDR1 MDHEN, CDR2 SYDVKM. The CDR3 DNA follows: TGTGCCAGCAGTTTTACGACTAGCGGGAGTGGTGAGCAGTTCTTC. Protein product: CASSFTTSGSGEQFF.

This chain joins TRBV28 and TRBJ2-5; D perhaps matches TRBD2 (5 bases). Germline CDR1 is MDHEN and CDR2 is SYDVKM. The ends were cut back, 2 bases at V and 2 bases at J, with 21 bases in the middle. This CDR3 has 18 amino acids. CDR3 coding DNA: TGTGCCAGCAGTTTAACCCTCGGACGGAGAGGGATGCAAGAGACCCAGTACTTC. Translating gives CASSLTLGRRGMQETQYF.

V is TRBV2 and J is TRBJ2-5, with 8 bases lining up with TRBD2. J was trimmed by 5 bases and V by 6 bases; bases with no gene match: 2. CDR1 is SNHLY, CDR2 FYNNEI, per germline. The CDR3 is 12 residues long. The CDR3 loop is CASRVAGETQYF. As DNA, the CDR3 is TGTGCCAGCAGAGTAGCGGGGGAGACCCAGTACTTC.

The V and J genes are TRBV5-1 and TRBJ2-1; 8 positions match TRBD2. The germline CDR1 and CDR2 sequences are SGHRS and YFSETQ. The CDR3 consists of 16 residues. V shed 0 bases, J shed 9 bases, and the junction held 11 bases outside the gene matches. The CDR3 loop reads CASSLAGSGIWGEQFF. CDR3 nucleotide sequence: TGCGCCAGCAGCTTGGCCGGTAGCGGGATCTGGGGTGAGCAGTTCTTC.

The V gene is TRBV6-6, the J gene TRBJ1-3; D is uncertain. Trimming took 1 base from V and 2 from J, leaving 9 bases between them. Germline lookup yields CDR1 MNHNY and CDR2 SVGAGI (reference sequence). The length of the CDR3 is 15 residues. The CDR3 protein is CASSYYTRTGNTIYF. Here the CDR3 DNA reads TGTGCCAGCAGTTACTACACGAGGACTGGAAACACCATATATTTT.

The rearrangement uses TRBV7-2 and TRBJ1-4, with TRBD1 as a possible D gene (5 bases). Germline V gene lookup returns CDR1 SGHTA and CDR2 FQGNSA. Trimming pared 4 bases from V and 5 bases from J, leaving 14 bases between. The CDR3 contains 15 residues. The CDR3, as DNA: TGTGCCAGCAGCTCCTTTCGGGGGAGAAATGAAAAACTGTTTTTT. Protein product: CASSSFRGRNEKLFF.

This chain links TRBV19 with TRBJ1-2; D is possibly TRBD1 (6 bases). The CDR3 has 13 residues. Germline V gene sequence: CDR1 LNHDA, CDR2 SQIVND (reference sequence). V lost 6 bases and J 2 bases, leaving 10 bases between the germline ends. DNA for the CDR3: TGTGCCAGTAGAGGTACAGGGAACTATGGCTACACCTTC. Encoded protein: CASRGTGNYGYTF.

This clone was observed a handful of times. The chain combines TRBV18 with TRBJ2-1; TRBD1 might be the D (5 bases). The CDR3 is 15 amino acids. Germline assignment: CDR1 KGHSH and CDR2 LQKENI. Trimming took off 0 bases at V and 0 bases at J, with 6 bases between the two ends. The DNA of the CDR3 is TGTGCCAGCTCACCACCGACAGCCTCCTACAATGAGCAGTTCTTC. It codes for CASSPPTASYNEQFF.

J is TRBJ2-7 and V is TRBV30; TRBD2 aligns across 10 bases. Looked up from germline, CDR1 is GTSNPN and CDR2 is SVGIG (reference sequence). After removal of 1 base from V and 6 bases from J, the junction contained 9 bases not matched to a gene. There are 15 residues in the CDR3. The CDR3 region has the DNA TGTGCCTGGAGTGGGGGGACTAGCGCTGGTGGCGAGCAGTACTTC. This encodes CAWSGGTSAGGEQYF.

This clone was detected only a few times. The CDR3 is CASSTGRMNTEAFF. The DNA for the CDR3 is TGTGCCAGCAGCACGGGGAGAATGAACACTGAAGCTTTCTTT. The chain employs TRBV7-9 and TRBJ1-1; D is ambiguous. CDR3 length: 14 amino acids. Germline loops: CDR1 SEHNR, CDR2 FQNEAQ (reference sequence). The V gene lost 5 bases and the J gene lost 0 bases, with 10 bases spanning the gap.

CDR3 in amino acids: CASSFPRKGMNTEAFF. The CDR3 DNA is TGTGCCAGCAGCTTCCCCCGAAAGGGGATGAACACTGAAGCTTTCTTT. The chain carries TRBV7-9 and TRBJ1-1; perhaps TRBD1 as D (5 bases). The V gene lost 3 bases and the J gene lost 0 bases, with 14 bases spanning the gap. In germline, CDR1 is SEHNR, CDR2 FQNEAQ (reference sequence). This CDR3 is 16 amino acids long.

V is TRBV2 and J is TRBJ2-7; 8 nucleotides align to TRBD2. The CDR3 is 14 amino acids. The V and J ends lost 4 bases and 7 bases, in that order; junction bases with no gene match: 9. CDR1 is SNHLY and CDR2 is FYNNEI in the germline V gene. CDR3 loop: CASSVESGSGEQYF. The CDR3 DNA sequence: TGTGCCAGCAGTGTGGAGAGCGGGAGCGGGGAGCAGTACTTC.

The chain uses TRBV6-5 and TRBJ2-7, with D perhaps matching TRBD2 (6 bases). The germline V gene encodes CDR1 MNHEY and CDR2 SVGAGI. The CDR3 extends over 12 amino acids. Trimming took 7 bases from V and 0 from J, leaving 7 bases between them. The CDR3 protein is CASTGSSYEQYF. CDR3 DNA: TGTGCCAGCACCGGGAGCTCCTACGAGCAGTACTTC.

The rearrangement links TRBV19 to TRBJ2-5; tentatively, D is TRBD1 (6 bases). CDR1 and CDR2 from the germline V gene are LNHDA and SQIVND (reference sequence). The V and J ends lost 5 bases and 7 bases respectively, with 20 bases between them. The CDR3 is made up of 15 amino acids. CDR3 residues: CASSHLDRQSGTQYF. In nucleotides, the CDR3 is TGTGCCAGTAGTCACTTGGACAGACAAAGCGGGACCCAGTACTTC.

The chain employs TRBV9 and TRBJ2-2, with TRBD1 matching 9 bases. The CDR3 is made up of 16 amino acids. Germline assignment: CDR1 SGDLS and CDR2 YYNGEE. J gave up 5 bases and V 3 bases, and 8 bases lay outside the gene matches. Here the CDR3 reads CASSAEDRGLTGELFF. The CDR3 bases are TGTGCCAGCAGCGCCGAGGACAGGGGATTAACCGGGGAGCTGTTTTTT.

CDR3 region: CASSGTSGRNTIYF. As DNA, the CDR3 is TGTGCCAGCTCAGGAACCTCAGGGAGAAACACCATATATTTT. The V gene is TRBV18, the J gene TRBJ1-3, with TRBD1 as a possible D gene (5 bases). V was pared by 5 bases and J by 5 bases, with 13 bases between. The CDR3 runs 14 residues. Looked up from germline, CDR1 is KGHSH and CDR2 is LQKENI.

V is TRBV29-1 and J is TRBJ2-7; 7 bases fit TRBD1. Germline V gene lookup returns CDR1 SQVTM and CDR2 ANQGSEA. This CDR3 comprises 13 residues. V was pared by 2 bases and J by 3 bases, with 4 bases of the junction left unmatched. In DNA, the CDR3 is TGCAGCGTTGAATCCCGACAGGGCTACGAGCAGTACTTC. Amino acid sequence: CSVESRQGYEQYF.

The CDR3 coding sequence is TGTGCCAGCAGTCTAGACAGAACCCAAGAGACCCAGTACTTC. It translates to CASSLDRTQETQYF. The chain carries TRBV5-4 and TRBJ2-5, with a tentative D call TRBD1 (5 bases). The CDR3 sequence is 14 residues long. With 5 bases removed from V and 1 base from J, the gap between germline ends came to 12 bases. Germline CDR1 SGHNT, CDR2 YYREEE (reference sequence).

The chain combines TRBV7-6 with TRBJ2-3; no firm D call. This CDR3 has 17 residues. Germline assignment: CDR1 SGHVS and CDR2 FNYEAQ. V dropped 3 bases and J dropped 4 bases, with 20 bases sitting between them. This chain's CDR3 is CASSLKWAGNEPDTQYF. CDR3 in DNA: TGTGCCAGCAGCTTGAAGTGGGCAGGAAATGAGCCAGATACGCAGTATTTT.

The chain carries TRBV6-1 and TRBJ2-1; TRBD2 matches at 7 bases. The germline gives CDR1 MNHNS, CDR2 SASEGT. There are 16 residues in the CDR3. V shed 4 bases, J shed 6 bases, and the junction held 12 bases outside the gene matches. In DNA form, the CDR3 reads TGTGCCAGCAGTGCGGGCGGGGGAAAGGGCGGCAATGAGCAGTTCTTC. This sequence encodes CASSAGGGKGGNEQFF.

In its sample, this clone was seen a few times. V gene TRBV7-3 combines with J gene TRBJ2-2, with D unresolved. V was trimmed by 2 bases and J by 7 bases, leaving 8 bases between them. The CDR3 consists of 13 residues. Germline CDR1 is SGHTA and CDR2 is FQGTGA. The CDR3 region is CASSLAGGGELFF. CDR3 bases: TGTGCCAGCAGCTTAGCAGGTGGCGGGGAGCTGTTTTTT.

There are a few counts of this clone. CDR3 residues: CAWSRDRGTYGYTF. Written as DNA, the CDR3 is TGTGCCTGGAGTAGGGACAGGGGGACCTATGGCTACACCTTC. The chain couples TRBV30 to TRBJ1-2; 11 bases fit TRBD1. CDR3 length: 14 amino acids. V was pared by 2 bases and J by 4 bases, with 3 bases of the junction left unmatched. Germline-derived CDR1 and CDR2 are GTSNPN and SVGIG (reference sequence).

The rearrangement links TRBV2 to TRBJ1-1; tentatively, D is TRBD1 (5 bases). The CDR3 is 15 residues long. Germline CDR1 SNHLY, CDR2 FYNNEI. V lost 4 bases and J lost 1, with 13 bases in between. The CDR3, as DNA: TGTGCCAGCAGTGTCGTGGGGAGGGGGAACACTGAAGCTTTCTTT. Its protein is CASSVVGRGNTEAFF.